This TCR beta chain was retrieved from a study of shared clonotypes between healthy human individuals. Notes on this clone: Sequence at one end of the junction differs from germline and may be a read error. Other nucleotide sequences in the sample specify the same CDR3.

CDR1 is MDHEN, CDR2 SYDVKM, per germline. The CDR3 has 14 residues. Assay execution proceeded at the deep level. Repertoires were generated with immunoSEQ multiplex PCR, while TCRdb's copy carries only in-frame clones and drops some. The data contain about half a million clones, around 75% of them seen just once; the ten biggest clones take up 13%. Every donor was a Caucasian adult from Nashville, Tennessee. This TCR was recovered from a woman aged 40 to 50 in good health. Some clones in this sample may be carry-over from other donors' samples. The V gene is TRBV28, the J gene TRBJ1-2; no definite D call. The sample was PBMCs. CDR3 in DNA: TGTGCCAGCAGTTTATTCAGCCCTAACTACGGCTACACCTTC. Translating gives CASSLFSPNYGYTF.